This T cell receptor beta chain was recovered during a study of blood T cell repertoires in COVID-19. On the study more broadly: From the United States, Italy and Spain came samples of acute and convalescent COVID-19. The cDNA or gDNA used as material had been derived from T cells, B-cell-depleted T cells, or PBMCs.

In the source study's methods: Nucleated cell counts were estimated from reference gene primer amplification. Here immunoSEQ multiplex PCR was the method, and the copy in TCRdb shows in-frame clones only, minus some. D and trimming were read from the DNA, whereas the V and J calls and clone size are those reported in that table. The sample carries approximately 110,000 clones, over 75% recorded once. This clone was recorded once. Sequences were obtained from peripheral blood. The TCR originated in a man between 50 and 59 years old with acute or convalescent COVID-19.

CDR3 amino acids: CASEPGQVGILRELFF. The CDR3 nucleotides read TGTGCCAGCGAACCGGGACAAGTGGGGATTTTGAGGGAGCTGTTTTTT. The chain couples TRBV5-8 to TRBJ2-2; D possibly corresponds to TRBD1 (6 bases). Deletions cut 7 bases from V and 9 bases from J, with 25 bases between. The CDR3 totals 16 residues. The germline gives CDR1 SGHTS, CDR2 YDEGEE.